The 9 T cell receptor beta chains below were found in one sample sequenced in a study of cytomegalovirus exposure and HLA in healthy donors. Researchers ran the PCR with 60 Vbeta and 13 Jbeta primers. The repertoire was sequenced with immunoSEQ multiplex PCR; TCRdb's copy has only in-frame clones and lacks some. The table lists roughly 150,000 clones, around 79% of them singletons. Sequenced: PBMCs. The receptors derive from a male donor in good health and CMV-seronegative.

The CDR3 coding sequence is TGCGCCAGCAGCCAAGTTGTTAGGGGTATAGGGAATTCACCCCTCCACTTT. Protein product: CASSQVVRGIGNSPLHF. This chain joins TRBV4-3 and TRBJ1-6; possible D gene TRBD1, 5 bases. Germline CDR1 LGHNA, CDR2 YSLEER. CDR3 size: 17 residues. The V end lost 1 base, the J end lost 7 bases, and 17 bases lay between the germline ends.

The V and J genes are TRBV7-9 and TRBJ2-3; TRBD1 agrees at 7 bases. Germline loops: CDR1 SEHNR, CDR2 FQNEAQ (reference sequence). The CDR3 contains 15 residues. The trim removed 5 bases at V and 5 bases at J, leaving 10 bases unmatched. CDR3 in DNA: TGTGCCAGCAGCACTAGGGACAGTTCAAGAGATACGCAGTATTTT. It is translated as CASSTRDSSRDTQYF.

This CDR3 reads CAWGQGAQYEQYF. The CDR3 DNA is TGTGCCTGGGGACAGGGGGCGCAGTACGAGCAGTACTTC. The rearrangement joins TRBV30 to TRBJ2-7, with 11 bases fitting TRBD1. Germline V gene data show CDR1 as GTSNPN and CDR2 as SVGIG (reference sequence). V lost 5 bases to trimming and J lost 4 bases; unmatched junction nucleotides: 4. CDR3 size: 13 residues.

The CDR3 region is CASSRTGIQDTQYF. CDR3 in DNA: TGTGCCAGCAGTCGAACAGGGATTCAAGATACGCAGTATTTT. The V call is TRBV27, the J call TRBJ2-3, with D possibly matching TRBD1 (6 bases). Germline CDR1 MNHEY, CDR2 SMNVEV (reference sequence). CDR3 length equals 14 residues. Trimming shortened V by 5 bases and J by 5 bases, and 14 bases separated the two germline ends.

The gene calls are TRBV5-4 and TRBJ1-2; 12 bases agree with TRBD1. V lost 4 bases to trimming and J lost 4 bases; unmatched junction nucleotides: 5. The germline gives CDR1 SGHNT, CDR2 YYREEE (reference sequence). The CDR3 has 15 amino acids. The CDR3 spells CASSAPGQGAYGYTF. DNA for the CDR3: TGTGCCAGCAGCGCCCCGGGACAGGGGGCCTATGGCTACACCTTC.

This chain links TRBV10-3 with TRBJ2-1; 10 bases line up with TRBD2. The germline V gene encodes CDR1 ENHRY and CDR2 SYGVKD. J gave up 2 bases and V 6 bases, and 1 base lay outside the gene matches. This CDR3 has 14 amino acids. The DNA of the CDR3 is TGTGCCATCAGCGGACTAGCGGCCTACAATGAGCAGTTCTTC. The encoded protein is CAISGLAAYNEQFF.

V gene TRBV30 combines with J gene TRBJ1-4; 9 bases align to TRBD1. The CDR3 is 13 residues long. With 4 bases clipped from V and 8 bases from J, the junction kept 5 bases outside the gene matches. Germline V gene lookup returns CDR1 GTSNPN and CDR2 SVGIG (reference sequence). The CDR3 spells CAWTGTGYEKLFF. The CDR3 nucleotides read TGTGCCTGGACGGGGACAGGGTACGAAAAACTGTTTTTT.

The chain employs TRBV7-8 and TRBJ1-5; a possible D gene is TRBD1 (6 bases). Per the germline V gene, CDR1 is SGHVS and CDR2 is FQNEAQ. V lost 1 base and J lost 7, with 14 bases in between. CDR3 length equals 15 residues. DNA of the CDR3: TGTGCCAGCAGCTTAGAACAGGGAGCAGACCAGCCCCAGCATTTT. Protein: CASSLEQGADQPQHF.

This chain links TRBV11-2 with TRBJ2-1, with TRBD1 identical over 11 bases. The CDR3 extends over 14 amino acids. Germline lookup yields CDR1 SGHAT and CDR2 FQNNGV. The ends lost 5 bases at V and 4 bases at J; junction bases unmatched: 1. Here the CDR3 reads CASSRDRGYNEQFF. The CDR3 DNA reads as TGTGCCAGCAGCCGGGACAGGGGGTACAATGAGCAGTTCTTC.